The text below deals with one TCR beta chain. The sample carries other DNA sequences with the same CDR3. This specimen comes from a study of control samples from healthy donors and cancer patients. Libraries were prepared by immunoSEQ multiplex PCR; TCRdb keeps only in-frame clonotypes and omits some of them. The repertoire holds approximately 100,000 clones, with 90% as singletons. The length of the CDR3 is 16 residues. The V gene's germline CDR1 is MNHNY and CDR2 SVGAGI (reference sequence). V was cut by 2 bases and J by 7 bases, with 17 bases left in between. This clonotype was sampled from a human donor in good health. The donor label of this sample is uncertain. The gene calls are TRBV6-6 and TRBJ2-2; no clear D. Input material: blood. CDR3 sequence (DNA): TGTGCCAGCAGTTACACTGGCCCCAAGACTGGCGGGGAGCTGTTTTTT. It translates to CASSYTGPKTGGELFF.